This entry is about one T cell receptor beta chain. What it recognizes is unknown. These data belong to a study of T-cell reconstitution after alpha-beta-depleted transplantation in children. Study outcomes and limitations: By about two months after transplant, alpha-beta T cells reportedly arose from several hundred graft clones that had expanded.

The library targeted TCRbeta and was prepared with unique molecular identifiers. TCRdb re-called the PCR reads through MiXCR, storing one row per CDR3 protein. The sample has about 980,000 distinct CDR3 sequences, around 30% seen once. Germline V gives CDR1 SGHTA, CDR2 FQGTGA. This CDR3 has 16 residues. V was pared by 2 bases and J by 5 bases, with 17 bases between. The clonotype originates from a boy less than two years old who had a stem cell transplant for SCID, so the T cells may come from the graft donor. The chain is built from TRBV7-3 and TRBJ2-3, with D tentatively TRBD2 (7 bases). The starting material was PBMCs, mostly from graft donor cells, obtained 360 days after TCRalphabeta/CD19-depleted stem cell transplant. The CDR3 region has the DNA TGTGCCAGCAGCTTATTTTCGGGGGGCCGGGTAGATACGCAGTATTTT. This gives the protein CASSLFSGGRVDTQYF.